This T cell receptor beta chain was captured in a study of T-cell reconstitution after alpha-beta-depleted transplantation in children. There are a few counts of this clonotype. Germline lookup yields CDR1 MGHRA and CDR2 YSYEKL. Trimming removed 3 bases from V and 0 bases from J; junction bases left unmatched: 15. The CDR3 has 20 amino acids. Unique molecular identifiers featured in how the TCRbeta library was prepared. TCRdb independently ran MiXCR on the PCR reads; one entry per CDR3 protein. The sample comprises over 300,000 distinct CDR3 sequences, 10% of which are singletons, and 2% to 2.5% rests with the top ten.

The chain uses TRBV4-1 and TRBJ2-4; TRBD1 matches 9 bases. Sequenced material: PBMCs from the stem cell graft donor, taken from the stem cell graft. This TCR was sampled from a human donor who donated a stem cell graft to a child with acute lymphoblastic leukemia. CDR3 DNA: TGCGCCAGCAGCCAGACAAGCCGGGACAGGGCCGTAGTAGCCAAAAACATTCAGTACTTC. It is translated as CASSQTSRDRAVVAKNIQYF.